This T cell receptor beta chain came from a study of T cell responses to AZD1222 COVID-19 vaccine. This clone was recorded a few times. Its antigen is not known. Repertoires were generated with immunoSEQ multiplex PCR, while TCRdb's copy carries only in-frame clones and drops some. The sample records about 92,000 clones, over 80% being singletons. Study conclusions and caveats: Reports say nearly half of spike-specific TCRs go after unmutated variant regions.

The TCR originated in an adult in good health. The sequenced sample was peripheral blood, obtained on day 0 of AZD1222 vaccination.

The CDR3: CASSQSFGNSPLHF. The CDR3 nucleotides are TGTGCCAGCAGCCAATCCTTCGGTAATTCACCCCTCCACTTT. The rearrangement joins TRBV7-2 to TRBJ1-6; D uncertain. Germline V gene sequence: CDR1 SGHTA, CDR2 FQGNSA. Trimming took 5 bases from V and 6 from J, leaving 11 bases between them. The CDR3 is 14 amino acids.